This T cell receptor beta chain derives from a study of OX40 agonist ivuxolimab in advanced cancers. Study findings and constraints: The CD4+ and CD8+ T cells in the blood had expanded clonally by week 6 at 0.1 to 3.0 mg/kg.

As concerns this clone: Its target is unknown.

Germline V gene data show CDR1 as MDHEN and CDR2 as SYDVKM. Between the trimmed V and J ends, which lost 7 bases and 4 bases, there was a span of 21 bases. The CDR3 length is 16 residues. Generated by immunoSEQ multiplex PCR, the TCRdb table keeps only in-frame clones and is missing some. This sample has about 64,000 clones; over 80% occur once, and the top ten carry under 3.5%. The sequence came from an adult with an advanced solid tumor such as melanoma, head and neck, liver or kidney cancer. The rearrangement joins TRBV28 to TRBJ2-3; D could derive from TRBD1 or TRBD2 (5 bases each). This specimen was CD4+ or CD8+ T cells sorted from blood, taken in a trial of the OX40 agonist ivuxolimab. CDR3 nucleotide sequence: TGTGCCAGCAACCCCACCGGGGCTAGTTTAGCAGATACGCAGTATTTT. It translates to CASNPTGASLADTQYF. The full variable domain, with the rest looked up from reference TRBV28 and TRBJ2-3, is DVKVTQSSRYLVKRTGEKVFLECVQDMDHENMFWYRQDPGLGLRLIYFSYDVKMKEKGDIPEGYSVSREKKERFSLILESASTNQTSMYLCASNPTGASLADTQYFGPGTRLTVL.